Shown below are 30 T cell receptor beta chains from a single sample sequenced in a study of regulatory T cells in long-lasting Graves disease (dated by TCRdb to the early 2020s). Library generation was performed with multiplex PCR. Data came from an Illumina HiSeq 4000. TCR beta libraries were built with iRepertoire HTBI primers and Arm-PCR amplification of CDR3 regions. The public sequencing data were trimmed at Q25 with fastp and processed into clonotypes with MiXCR by TCRdb, which kept only in-frame beta chains. Every CDR3 protein is listed once, alongside the most common genes and DNA of its rows. A total of 450,000 to 650,000 distinct CDR3 sequences appear in this sample, about 16% of them only once. Jointly, the top ten make up 25% of the sample. What the time point label conveys for this sample: newly diagnosed GD, antithyroid drugs for less than 3 months. For both TCR sequencing and RNA sequencing, RNA was extracted from PBMCs in TRIzol.

The sample was also linked to a second study, of T cells in Graves' hyperthyroidism and ophthalmopathy.

The sequences come from peripheral blood mononuclear cells (PBMCs), collected at new diagnosis, from a patient treated with antithyroid drugs. The receptors stem from a woman aged 35 to 60 with Graves disease. Donor details come from another sample of the same person, matched by shared clones.

The chain combines TRBV20-1 with TRBJ1-5; 9 bases fit TRBD1. The CDR3 length is 16 residues. The V gene end was trimmed by 1 base and the J gene end by 6 bases; junction bases not matched to a gene: 10. Germline V gene data show CDR1 as DFQATT and CDR2 as SNEGSKA (reference sequence). The CDR3 loop reads CSARGLGTGSGQPQHF. CDR3 bases: TGCAGTGCTAGAGGTCTGGGGACAGGGTCCGGTCAGCCCCAGCATTTT.

The sample holds a few counts of this clonotype. This sequence joins TRBV5-1 and TRBJ1-6; 8 nucleotides align to TRBD1. Germline values: CDR1 SGHRS, CDR2 YFSETQ. With V trimmed by 4 bases and J by 7 bases, 7 bases remained unmatched. This CDR3 region has 15 residues. CDR3 in amino acids: CASSLGQGLNSPLHF. Written as DNA, the CDR3 is TGCGCCAGCAGCCTAGGACAGGGCTTGAATTCACCCCTCCACTTT.

This clonotype came up a few times. V gene TRBV6-9 combines with J gene TRBJ2-6, with D perhaps TRBD1 (5 bases). CDR3 length: 15 amino acids. Trimming pared 3 bases from V and 5 bases from J, leaving 11 bases between. CDR1 MNHGY and CDR2 SVAAGI come from the germline V gene. The CDR3 sequence: CASSYSAGRANVLTF. In nucleotides, the CDR3 is TGTGCCAGCAGTTACTCCGCAGGGAGGGCCAACGTCCTGACTTTC.

The chain employs TRBV10-3 and TRBJ1-6; perhaps TRBD1 as D (5 bases). Trimming cost V 6 bases and J 0 bases, with 12 bases left between them. Germline V lookup: CDR1 ENHRY, CDR2 SYGVKD. The CDR3 is made up of 16 amino acids. The CDR3 here is CAIRRGEYSYNSPLHF. The CDR3 DNA reads TGTGCCATCAGGCGGGGGGAGTACTCCTATAATTCACCCCTCCACTTT.

V and J are TRBV24-1 and TRBJ2-3; the D is unclear. The V end lost 9 bases, the J end lost 7 bases, and 4 bases lay between the germline ends. This CDR3 is built from 9 residues. CDR1 and CDR2 from the germline V gene are KGHDR and SFDVKD. CDR3 region: CATGYTQYF. CDR3 DNA sequence: TGTGCCACCGGGTATACGCAGTATTTT.

This clonotype was seen repeatedly, ten times or more. The V call is TRBV2, the J call TRBJ1-2; D gene ambiguous. V shed 2 bases and J shed 4 bases, with 8 bases lying between them. CDR3 length: 13 residues. CDR1 is SNHLY and CDR2 is FYNNEI in the germline V gene. This CDR3 is CASSEPEIYGYTF. In DNA form, the CDR3 reads TGTGCCAGCAGTGAACCAGAGATCTATGGCTACACCTTC. The whole variable domain, filled in from reference TRBV2 and TRBJ1-2, reads EPEVTQTPSHQVTQMGQEVILRCVPISNHLYFYWYRQILGQKVEFLVSFYNNEISEKSEIFDDQFSVERPDGSNFTLKIRSTKLEDSAMYFCASSEPEIYGYTFGSGTRLTVV.

This clonotype was picked up many times. The chain's CDR3 is CSAVSGVHPDTQYF. The CDR3 DNA follows: TGCAGTGCTGTTTCAGGGGTCCATCCAGATACGCAGTATTTT. The V and J genes are TRBV20-1 and TRBJ2-3; maybe TRBD1 (6 bases). Between the trimmed V and J ends, which lost 5 bases and 4 bases, there was a span of 16 bases. Per the germline V gene, CDR1 is DFQATT and CDR2 is SNEGSKA (reference sequence). The CDR3 totals 14 residues.

This clonotype showed up many times. The chain couples TRBV20-1 to TRBJ1-2, with TRBD1 matching 10 bases. Germline CDR1 DFQATT, CDR2 SNEGSKA (reference sequence). The CDR3 is 12 residues long. The trim removed 4 bases at V and 6 bases at J, leaving 2 bases unmatched. The CDR3 sequence is CSATGTGDGYTF. CDR3 bases: TGCAGTGCTACCGGGACAGGGGATGGCTACACCTTC.

V is TRBV29-1 and J is TRBJ2-3; either TRBD1 or TRBD2 may supply D (6 bases each). CDR1 is SQVTM and CDR2 is ANQGSEA in the germline V gene. CDR3 length: 16 amino acids. The V gene lost 0 bases and the J gene lost 0 bases, with 13 bases spanning the gap. The CDR3 region is CSVEDLKGGSTDTQYF. CDR3 DNA sequence: TGCAGCGTTGAAGATCTTAAGGGGGGTAGCACAGATACGCAGTATTTT.

This chain links TRBV10-3 with TRBJ1-1; weak D call: TRBD1 (6 bases). The CDR3 runs to 16 residues. The V and J ends lost 5 bases and 1 base respectively, with 17 bases between them. Germline V lookup: CDR1 ENHRY, CDR2 SYGVKD. The DNA for the CDR3 is TGTGCCATCAGTTCGACAGGCTCAGCGTGGAACACTGAAGCTTTCTTT. This codes for CAISSTGSAWNTEAFF.

This clonotype was observed a handful of times. The chain recombines TRBV12-3 or TRBV12-4 with TRBJ1-5, with D perhaps TRBD1 (6 bases). Trimming cost V 5 bases and J 7 bases, with 12 bases left between them. The CDR3 consists of 13 residues. The CDR3 sequence: CASSIQGIQPQHF. The CDR3 DNA follows: TGTGCCAGCAGTATACAGGGAATCCAGCCCCAGCATTTT.

This clonotype was picked up many times. The CDR3: CASSPRPGTSANEQFF. The CDR3 region has the DNA TGTGCCAGCAGCCCACGCCCCGGGACTAGTGCCAATGAGCAGTTCTTC. The chain carries TRBV7-2 and TRBJ2-1, with 8 bases aligning to TRBD2. The CDR3 sequence is 16 residues long. The V and J ends lost 5 bases and 6 bases, in that order; junction bases with no gene match: 12. Looked up from germline, CDR1 is SGHTA and CDR2 is FQGNSA.

This clonotype was recorded at least ten times. Since a much larger clone is just one base distant, this may be a read error. The rearrangement links TRBV12-3 or TRBV12-4 to TRBJ2-2; D unclear. The CDR3 length is 13 residues. Trimming cost V 6 bases and J 5 bases, with 10 bases left between them. The CDR3 reads CASSLLGTGELFF. The DNA of the CDR3 is TGTGCCAGCAGCTTATTAGGGACCGGGGAGCTGTTTTTT.

DNA of the CDR3: TGTGCCAGCTCACCTCCGGGACAGGACTACACCGGGGAGCTGTTTTTT. The encoded protein is CASSPPGQDYTGELFF. This sequence joins TRBV18 and TRBJ2-2, with 8 positions matching TRBD1. The CDR3 covers 16 residues. The germline CDR1 and CDR2 sequences are KGHSH and LQKENI. J gave up 3 bases and V 3 bases, and 6 bases lay outside the gene matches.

The rearrangement joins TRBV7-2 to TRBJ2-7; D is perhaps TRBD2 (5 bases). CDR3 length: 14 residues. Germline V CDR1 and CDR2: SGHTA, FQGNSA. V dropped 1 base and J dropped 3 bases, with 10 bases sitting between them. CDR3 DNA sequence: TGTGCCAGCAGCTTAGTCGGGGTGTACTACGAGCAGTACTTC. Its protein product is CASSLVGVYYEQYF.

This clonotype was picked up many times. The chain joins TRBV2 to TRBJ2-5, with TRBD2 matching 12 bases. Germline loops: CDR1 SNHLY, CDR2 FYNNEI. With V trimmed by 5 bases and J by 4 bases, 14 bases remained unmatched. CDR3 length: 18 residues. The CDR3 DNA sequence: TGTGCCAGCAGTAGGGGGACTGCTAGCGGGGGGGCATCAGAGACCCAGTACTTC. Translation gives CASSRGTASGGASETQYF.

This clonotype was recorded many times. V is TRBV12-3 or TRBV12-4 and J is TRBJ1-5; D is uncertain. Trimming removed 5 bases at V and 6 bases at J, with 11 bases between. The CDR3 totals 13 residues. CDR3 bases: TGTGCCAGCAGTCGGACGGTGTTTCAGCCCCAGCATTTT. Its translation: CASSRTVFQPQHF.

The V and J genes are TRBV2 and TRBJ1-1, with D possibly being TRBD1 (6 bases). This CDR3 comprises 14 residues. The V end lost 10 bases, the J end lost 4 bases, and 19 bases lay between the germline ends. Germline CDR1 reads SNHLY; CDR2 reads FYNNEI. The CDR3 DNA reads as TGTGCCACCCAGGGCCGGGGGCTGGGCACTGAAGCTTTCTTT. Translated, it gives CATQGRGLGTEAFF.

Notes on this clonotype: This may stem from a read error, because a much larger clone lies one nucleotide away. This rearrangement joins TRBV12-3 or TRBV12-4 to TRBJ1-2; possible D gene TRBD1, 6 bases. The V end was cut by 8 bases, the J end by 4 bases, with 17 bases between. The CDR3 is made up of 14 amino acids. The DNA for the CDR3 is TGTGCCAGCGGTGAGGACAGCCCCTCCTATGGCTACACCTTC. Translation: CASGEDSPSYGYTF.

Many counts were recorded for this clonotype. This chain joins TRBV2 and TRBJ1-5; 7 nucleotides line up with TRBD1. The V gene end was trimmed by 6 bases and the J gene end by 7 bases; junction bases not matched to a gene: 6. The CDR3 runs to 13 residues. Germline CDR1 and CDR2: SNHLY and FYNNEI. The CDR3 bases are TGTGCCAGCAGACTTACAGGGGACCAGCCCCAGCATTTT. Its protein product is CASRLTGDQPQHF.

The chain uses TRBV3-1 and TRBJ1-5; a weak D match, TRBD1 (6 bases). This CDR3 has 15 residues. V was cut by 0 bases and J by 7 bases, with 13 bases left in between. CDR1 is LGHDT, CDR2 YNNKEL, per germline (reference sequence). The CDR3 DNA sequence: TGTGCCAGCAGCCAAGACAACAGGGCAGGGCAGCCCCAGCATTTT. Protein product: CASSQDNRAGQPQHF.

This clonotype appeared many times. This chain links TRBV6-5 with TRBJ2-7; D remains unclear. V gave up 4 bases and J gave up 5 bases, with 12 bases separating them. Germline V gene data show CDR1 as MNHEY and CDR2 as SVGAGI. The CDR3 runs 13 residues. In DNA form, the CDR3 reads TGTGCCAGCAGTTCCCCGACGGCGCACGAGCAGTACTTC. This encodes CASSSPTAHEQYF.

The rearrangement links TRBV24-1 to TRBJ1-5; 10 positions match TRBD1. With V trimmed by 5 bases and J by 9 bases, 6 bases remained unmatched. Germline assignment: CDR1 KGHDR and CDR2 SFDVKD. The CDR3 has 14 amino acids. As DNA, the CDR3 is TGTGCCACCAGTGCTGGACAGGGGGTAATGCCCCAGCATTTT. Protein: CATSAGQGVMPQHF.

V and J are TRBV7-9 and TRBJ2-2; 10 positions agree with TRBD2. The V segment lost 5 bases and the J segment 7 bases; nucleotides outside the gene matches: 10. Germline assignment: CDR1 SEHNR and CDR2 FQNEAQ (reference sequence). This CDR3 is built from 16 residues. The CDR3 protein is CASSPAGGLGIGELFF. In DNA form, the CDR3 reads TGTGCCAGCAGCCCAGCGGGGGGGCTTGGAATCGGGGAGCTGTTTTTT.

The table lists this clonotype with a few counts. V and J are TRBV10-1 and TRBJ2-1, with TRBD2 as a possible D gene (6 bases). Trimming pared 0 bases from V and 7 bases from J, leaving 13 bases between. The CDR3 runs 15 residues. The germline V gene has CDR1 WNHNN and CDR2 SYGVQD (reference sequence). The CDR3 reads CASSESRLAFNEQFF. CDR3 nucleotide sequence: TGCGCCAGCAGTGAGTCAAGGCTAGCGTTTAATGAGCAGTTCTTC.

This clonotype appeared many times. The chain combines TRBV2 with TRBJ2-5; TRBD1 or TRBD2 may be the D gene (5 bases each). The CDR3 sequence is 14 residues long. Trimming shortened V by 3 bases and J by 5 bases, and 13 bases separated the two germline ends. Germline CDR1 is SNHLY and CDR2 is FYNNEI. CDR3 nucleotides: TGTGCCAGCAGTGATCAGGGAGTGCGGGAGACCCAGTACTTC. It translates to CASSDQGVRETQYF.

This clonotype occurred many times. The chain joins TRBV18 to TRBJ1-1, with 7 bases matching TRBD1. V lost 0 bases and J lost 4; bases outside the gene matches: 5. Germline V gene data show CDR1 as KGHSH and CDR2 as LQKENI. The CDR3 is 15 amino acids. CDR3 in DNA: TGTGCCAGCTCACCACCGAGACAGGGATCCACTGAAGCTTTCTTT. Encoded protein: CASSPPRQGSTEAFF. The variable domain in full, with the rest retrieved from reference TRBV18 and TRBJ1-1, is NAGVMQNPRHLVRRRGQEARLRCSPMKGHSHVYWYRQLPEEGLKFMVYLQKENIIDESGMPKERFSAEFPKEGPSILRIQQVVRGDSAAYFCASSPPRQGSTEAFFGQGTRLTVV.

The genes are TRBV6-2 or TRBV6-3 and TRBJ2-1; tentative D call: TRBD1 (6 bases). In germline, CDR1 is MNHEY, CDR2 SVGEGT. Trimming shortened V by 2 bases and J by 8 bases, and 16 bases separated the two germline ends. The CDR3 has 15 amino acids. CDR3 in amino acids: CASSYTQGPRDEQFF. CDR3 sequence (DNA): TGTGCCAGCAGTTACACCCAGGGGCCGAGGGATGAGCAGTTCTTC.

In its sample, this clonotype was seen many times. The chain links TRBV2 to TRBJ1-1, with D uncertain. The CDR3 is made up of 10 amino acids. V was cut by 4 bases and J by 11 bases, with 8 bases left in between. From germline, CDR1 is SNHLY and CDR2 FYNNEI. The CDR3 coding sequence is TGTGCCAGCAGTGGAAGGGTCGCTTTCTTT. It codes for CASSGRVAFF. The full variable domain, rest sourced from reference TRBV2 and TRBJ1-1, is EPEVTQTPSHQVTQMGQEVILRCVPISNHLYFYWYRQILGQKVEFLVSFYNNEISEKSEIFDDQFSVERPDGSNFTLKIRSTKLEDSAMYFCASSGRVAFFGQGTRLTVV.

This clonotype was detected many times. The V gene is TRBV20-1, the J gene TRBJ1-6, with 10 bases matching TRBD1. The length of the CDR3 is 14 residues. V dropped 5 bases and J dropped 9; count of bases not matched to a gene: 7. Germline CDR1 DFQATT, CDR2 SNEGSKA (reference sequence). This CDR3 is CSAGRDRGGSPLHF. The CDR3 DNA reads TGCAGTGCTGGCCGGGACAGGGGTGGTTCACCCCTCCACTTT.